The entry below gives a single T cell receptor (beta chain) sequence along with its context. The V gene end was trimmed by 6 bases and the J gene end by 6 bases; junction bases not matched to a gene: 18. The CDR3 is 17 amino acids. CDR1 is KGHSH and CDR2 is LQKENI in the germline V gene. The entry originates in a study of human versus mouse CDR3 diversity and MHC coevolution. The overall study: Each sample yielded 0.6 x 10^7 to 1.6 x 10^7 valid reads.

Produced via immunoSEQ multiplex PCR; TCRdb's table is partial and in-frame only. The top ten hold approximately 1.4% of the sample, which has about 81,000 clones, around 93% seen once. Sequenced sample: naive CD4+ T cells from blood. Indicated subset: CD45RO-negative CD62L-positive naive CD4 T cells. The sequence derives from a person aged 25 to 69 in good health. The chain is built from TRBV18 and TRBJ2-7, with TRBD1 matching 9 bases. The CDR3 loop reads CASSPSPIETGGSEQYF. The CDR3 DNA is TGTGCCAGCTCCCCCTCCCCCATTGAGACAGGGGGTAGCGAGCAGTACTTC.